The next 10 T cell receptor beta chains were all read from a single sample in a study of shared clonotypes between healthy human individuals. Naive CD8 cells, CD45RO-negative and positively selected for CCR7, excluded terminally differentiated effector memory CD45RA+ cells. Sequencing was performed with immunoSEQ multiplex PCR; in TCRdb, only in-frame clones are kept and a portion is missing. The top ten hold around 1.1% of the sample, which has around 2,000,000 clones, around 96% seen once. What was sequenced was naive CD8+ T cells sorted from blood. These receptors were taken from a man aged 18 to 29 in good health.

The CDR3 DNA is TGTGCCAGCAGCCGTTTAACATGGGACAGGGGAAGGGCCTACGAGCAGTACTTC. Its translation: CASSRLTWDRGRAYEQYF. The rearrangement uses TRBV9 and TRBJ2-7; 10 bases agree with TRBD1. The CDR3 is made up of 18 amino acids. The germline V gene has CDR1 SGDLS and CDR2 YYNGEE. With V trimmed by 4 bases and J by 2 bases, 15 bases remained unmatched. The full variable domain, rest sourced from reference TRBV9 and TRBJ2-7, is DSGVTQTPKHLITATGQRVTLRCSPRSGDLSVYWYQQSLDQGLQFLIQYYNGEERAKGNILERFSAQQFPDLHSELNLSSLELGDSALYFCASSRLTWDRGRAYEQYFGPGTRLTVT.

For this clone: The sample holds other DNA sequences that translate to the same CDR3. J is TRBJ2-1 and V is TRBV4-1, with 13 bases fitting TRBD2. V lost 1 base and J lost 5; bases outside the gene matches: 2. The germline CDR1 and CDR2 sequences are MGHRA and YSYEKL. The CDR3 contains 16 residues. The CDR3 bases are TGCGCCAGCAGCCAAGTTGGACTAGCGGGGGACAATGAGCAGTTCTTC. It translates to CASSQVGLAGDNEQFF.

This clone was recorded once. The chain joins TRBV28 to TRBJ2-1, with 12 bases identical to TRBD2. The ends lost 6 bases at V and 8 bases at J; junction bases unmatched: 11. CDR1 is MDHEN, CDR2 SYDVKM, per germline. The CDR3 consists of 16 residues. The CDR3 DNA reads TGTGCCAGCAGGGGTACGGGACTAGCGGGTATCTATGAGCAGTTCTTC. Protein: CASRGTGLAGIYEQFF.

This clone was seen only once. The rearrangement joins TRBV6-5 to TRBJ2-3, with D perhaps TRBD2 (6 bases). V shed 6 bases and J shed 5 bases, with 12 bases lying between them. Germline CDR1 reads MNHEY; CDR2 reads SVGAGI. The CDR3 loop spans 13 amino acids. This CDR3 reads CASRPEGGDTQYF. Written as DNA, the CDR3 is TGTGCCAGCAGGCCGGAGGGTGGAGATACGCAGTATTTT.

The rearrangement uses TRBV9 and TRBJ1-2; 7 nucleotides align to TRBD1. The V gene end was trimmed by 2 bases and the J gene end by 4 bases; junction bases not matched to a gene: 11. Germline CDR1 and CDR2: SGDLS and YYNGEE. CDR3 length equals 16 residues. The CDR3 DNA follows: TGTGCCAGCAGCGTTGAAGACAGGGCCTACCTCTATGGCTACACCTTC. Protein: CASSVEDRAYLYGYTF.

A remark on this clone: The same CDR3 also results from other DNA sequences found in this sample. The chain employs TRBV29-1 and TRBJ1-2; D is unresolved. The CDR3 runs 12 residues. Germline CDR1 and CDR2: SQVTM and ANQGSEA. V lost 6 bases and J 2 bases, leaving 10 bases between the germline ends. The CDR3 here is CSVGDGNYGYTF. In nucleotides, the CDR3 is TGCAGCGTGGGAGACGGAAACTATGGCTACACCTTC.

The chain employs TRBV5-4 and TRBJ1-2; no firm D call. There are 16 residues in the CDR3. The germline V gene encodes CDR1 SGHNT and CDR2 YYREEE (reference sequence). V gave up 4 bases and J gave up 2 bases, with 18 bases separating them. The DNA of the CDR3 is TGTGCCAGCAGCGCGGGCCAACTGGAGGAGAACTATGGCTACACCTTC. Translation: CASSAGQLEENYGYTF. Full variable domain (outside the CDR3, taken from reference TRBV5-4 and TRBJ1-2): ETGVTQSPTHLIKTRGQQVTLRCSSQSGHNTVSWYQQALGQGPQFIFQYYREEENGRGNFPPRFSGLQFPNYSSELNVNALELDDSALYLCASSAGQLEENYGYTFGSGTRLTVV.

The genes are TRBV5-5 and TRBJ2-5; D uncertain. This CDR3 has 14 amino acids. In germline, CDR1 is SGHKS, CDR2 YYEKEE (reference sequence). Trimming pared 2 bases from V and 3 bases from J, leaving 11 bases between. As DNA, the CDR3 is TGTGCCAGCAGCTTCTCGTCCAGGAAAGAGACCCAGTACTTC. The encoded protein is CASSFSSRKETQYF.

The rearrangement uses TRBV9 and TRBJ2-7; 9 positions match TRBD2. Looked up from germline, CDR1 is SGDLS and CDR2 is YYNGEE. The ends lost 1 base at V and 5 bases at J; junction bases unmatched: 4. The CDR3 is made up of 14 amino acids. In DNA, the CDR3 is TGTGCCAGCAGCGTAACGGGACTAGCCCACGAGCAGTACTTC. Residues: CASSVTGLAHEQYF.

The rearrangement links TRBV7-3 to TRBJ2-3; 13 bases are a match to TRBD2. The J segment lost 4 bases and the V segment lost 5 bases, leaving 3 bases of the junction unmatched. Germline CDR1 and CDR2: SGHTA and FQGTGA. The length of the CDR3 is 15 residues. DNA for the CDR3: TGTGCCAGCAGCCTCGGGACTAGCGGGGCAGATACGCAGTATTTT. Its protein product is CASSLGTSGADTQYF.